This TCR beta chain was identified in a study of T cells in localized non-small cell lung cancer. Study-wide results and caveats: Appearing in adjacent lung were a median approximately 50 of the top 100 tumor clones. Elevated circulating T cell density in blood was associated with longer overall survival. Tumor trailed uninvolved adjacent lung in T cell clonality, which peaked there.

Trimming left V 3 bases short and J 1 base short, with 18 bases between. The germline V gene encodes CDR1 SGHDN and CDR2 FVKESK. The CDR3 spans 17 residues. The protocol was immunoSEQ multiplex PCR, while the TCRdb copy is restricted to in-frame clones and leaves out a portion. The sample shows roughly 76,000 clones, over 70% of them seen only once. Turning to this clone: The antigen is undetermined.

The TCR originated in a man aged 35-69 years with stage II squamous cell lung carcinoma. The specimen comprised PBMCs, sampled before any cancer treatment. The V call is TRBV14, the J call TRBJ1-1, with a weak D call TRBD1 (5 bases). This chain's CDR3 is CASSHVKIVTANTEAFF. CDR3 in DNA: TGTGCCAGCAGCCACGTGAAGATCGTGACAGCGAACACTGAAGCTTTCTTT. The variable domain in full, with the rest retrieved from reference TRBV14 and TRBJ1-1, is EAGVTQFPSHSVIEKGQTVTLRCDPISGHDNLYWYRRVMGKEIKFLLHFVKESKQDESGMPNNRFLAERTGGTYSTLKVQPAELEDSGVYFCASSHVKIVTANTEAFFGQGTRLTVV.